A selection of T cell receptor beta chains follows, all from one sample in a study of cytomegalovirus exposure and HLA in healthy donors. Method: immunoSEQ multiplex PCR; TCRdb's copy keeps in-frame clones and lacks some. The table shows about 140,000 clones, with around 72% occurring only once. The specimen was PBMCs. Receptor source: a woman between 40 and 50 years old in good health and CMV-seronegative. The CDR3 runs from the conserved cysteine through the conserved F or W. D genes are given only for firm matches. Clone size appears in some rows only: once, few, many, or a class for an expanded clone.

v_call	d_call	j_call	clone_size	cdr3_nt	cdr3_aa
TRBV7-9	TRBD2	TRBJ2-1	-	TGTGCCAGCAGTCCGGGGGGTTACAATGAGCAGTTCTTC	CASSPGGYNEQFF
TRBV6-1	-	TRBJ2-1	once	TGTGCCAGCAGTGAAGCCAGGGGCCCCTACAATGAGCAGTTCTTC	CASSEARGPYNEQFF
TRBV5-4	TRBD2	TRBJ2-1	once	TGTGCCAGCAGCTTGGGACTAGCGTCCTACAATGAGCAGTTCTTC	CASSLGLASYNEQFF
TRBV6-5	-	TRBJ1-2	-	TGTGCCAGCAGTTACGTTGGACGGGCGGGGGGTTATGGCTACACCTTC	CASSYVGRAGGYGYTF
TRBV6-6	-	TRBJ1-1	few	TGTGCCAGCAGTTACTCTTGGGGGGCTGAAGCTTTCTTT	CASSYSWGAEAFF
TRBV27	TRBD2	TRBJ2-5	-	TGTGCCAGCAGTCGGATAGCGGGGGAAGAGACCCAGTACTTC	CASSRIAGEETQYF
TRBV19	-	TRBJ1-5	few	TGTGCCAGTGCGGGGGCTCCGGGGTATAGCAATCAGCCCCAGCATTTT	CASAGAPGYSNQPQHF
TRBV11-1	-	TRBJ1-1	few	TGTGCCAGCAGCTTGATAGGGGAATTAGCTTTCTTT	CASSLIGELAFF
TRBV5-4	TRBD2	TRBJ2-3	-	TGTGCCAGCAGTGAGCGGGGGGGCGGAAATACGCAGTATTTT	CASSERGGGNTQYF
TRBV7-6	TRBD2	TRBJ2-5	few	TGTGCCAGCAGCTTAGAATCAGCGGGGGGTATAGAGACCCAGTACTTC	CASSLESAGGIETQYF
TRBV5-1	-	TRBJ2-1	-	TGCGCCAGCAGGGTCGGGGGGCTTAATGAGCAGTTCTTC	CASRVGGLNEQFF
TRBV5-6	TRBD2	TRBJ2-4	-	TGTGCCAGCAGCTTTCGGGGGGGACTAGCCAAAAACATTCAGTACTTC	CASSFRGGLAKNIQYF
TRBV5-6	-	TRBJ1-2	-	TGTGCCAGCAGCTTGTACGAGGTTTGGTCTAACTATGGCTACACCTTC	CASSLYEVWSNYGYTF
TRBV5-1	-	TRBJ2-7	once	TGCGCCAGCAGCTTGGACATTCCCTACGAGCAGTACTTC	CASSLDIPYEQYF
TRBV4-1	TRBD1	TRBJ1-5	-	TGCGCCAGCAGCCCCCTGACAGGGATCAATCAGCCCCAGCATTTT	CASSPLTGINQPQHF
TRBV4-1	-	TRBJ2-1	-	TGCGCCAGCAGCCCCGGACTGGCCGGATATAATGAGCAGTTCTTC	CASSPGLAGYNEQFF
TRBV6-1	-	TRBJ1-1	few	TGTGCCAGCAGGAAAGGGGTGAACACTGAAGCTTTCTTT	CASRKGVNTEAFF
TRBV6-6	-	TRBJ2-2	few	TGTGCCAGCACCCAAGATGGCTTGGTAACCGGGGAGCTGTTTTTT	CASTQDGLVTGELFF
TRBV6-5	-	TRBJ1-3	-	TGTGCCAGCAGTTACTCGAATAGGGCAGGGGTCACCATATATTTT	CASSYSNRAGVTIYF
TRBV5-1	TRBD1	TRBJ2-3	-	TGCGCCAGCAGCCCAGGACAGGGGGCCCTTGGGACAGATACGCAGTATTTT	CASSPGQGALGTDTQYF
TRBV6-4	TRBD2	TRBJ2-2	-	TGTGCCAGCAGTGCTAGCGGGGACACCGGGGAGCTGTTTTTT	CASSASGDTGELFF
TRBV9	TRBD1	TRBJ1-6	-	TGTGCCAGCAGCCCAACACAGGGGGCTGAGAGTTCACCCCTCCACTTT	CASSPTQGAESSPLHF
TRBV5-4	TRBD1	TRBJ2-3	-	TGTGCCAGCAGCCCTGCGGACAGGCCCCCAGATACGCAGTATTTT	CASSPADRPPDTQYF
TRBV7-8	-	TRBJ2-5	-	TGTGCCAGCAGCTTTTCCAGGGGAAGCGAGACCCAGTACTTC	CASSFSRGSETQYF
TRBV4-3	TRBD1	TRBJ2-1	-	TGCGCCAGCAGCTCCGGGACAGGGGCCTACAATGAGCAGTTCTTC	CASSSGTGAYNEQFF
TRBV6-5	-	TRBJ2-7	-	TGTGCCAGCAGTTACGGCACCAACGTCTACGAGCAGTACTTC	CASSYGTNVYEQYF
TRBV27	-	TRBJ1-5	-	TGTGCCAGCGGCCGGGGTAGCAATCAGCCCCAGCATTTT	CASGRGSNQPQHF
TRBV18	-	TRBJ2-5	-	TGTGCCAGCTCACCTACCACACCAGGACAAGAGACCCAGTACTTC	CASSPTTPGQETQYF